This TCR beta chain was sequenced during a study of T cells after yellow fever vaccination. MiXCR, applied by TCRdb to the 5' RACE reads, yields one record per CDR3 protein. The sample consists of 450,000 to 650,000 distinct CDR3 sequences, less than 25% of them appearing once. The V end lost 1 base, the J end lost 7 bases, and 10 bases lay between the germline ends. In germline, CDR1 is MDHEN, CDR2 SYDVKM. The CDR3 is 13 amino acids. The specimen comprised PBMCs, sampled roughly 23 days after the first yellow fever vaccination. The V gene is TRBV28, the J gene TRBJ2-5; D is unresolved. This clonotype was sampled from a young man who received the YFV17D yellow fever vaccine. This CDR3 is CASSLLGLGTQYF. Here the CDR3 DNA reads TGTGCCAGCAGTTTATTGGGTCTCGGGACCCAGTACTTC.